This is a list of T cell receptor beta chains from one sample in a study of T-cell reconstitution after alpha-beta-depleted transplantation in children. TCRdb re-called the PCR reads through MiXCR, storing one row per CDR3 protein. Of around 100,000 distinct CDR3 sequences listed, approximately 6% were seen once; the top ten hold around 5.6%. The sequences come from PBMCs, mostly from graft donor cells, collected 60 days after TCRalphabeta/CD19-depleted stem cell transplant. These receptor sequences come from a female patient aged 2 to 10 who had a stem cell transplant for Fanconi anemia, so the T cells may come from the graft donor. CDR3s include the opening cysteine and the closing phenylalanine or tryptophan. A D gene is named only where the DNA matches it firmly. For some rows the clone size is stated as once, few or many, or as a class when expanded; others skip it.

>.|TRBV5-1|TRBD2|TRBJ2-7
TGCGCCAGCAGCTCCCTAGCGGGAGGGCAAACCTACGAGCAGTACTTC
CASSSLAGGQTYEQYF
>.|TRBV2|.|TRBJ2-5
TGTGCCAGCAGTGGGGAGGCCGGGATGGACCAGTACTTC
CASSGEAGMDQYF
>many|TRBV6-6|TRBD1|TRBJ2-1
TGTGCCAGCAGGGACAGGGGGGTCAATGAGCAGTTCTTC
CASRDRGVNEQFF
>many|TRBV7-2|.|TRBJ2-3
TGTGCCAGCAGCTACGGGACGCATGCTAGCACAGATACGCAGTATTTT
CASSYGTHASTDTQYF
>many|TRBV12-3/TRBV12-4|.|TRBJ2-2
TGTGCCAGCAGTGGGACGGAAAACACCGGGGAGCTGTTTTTT
CASSGTENTGELFF
>many|TRBV5-1|.|TRBJ1-1
TGCGCCAGCAGCTTGTCACAGATATCGAACACTGAAGCTTTCTTT
CASSLSQISNTEAFF
>many|TRBV2|.|TRBJ2-7
TGTGCCAGCAGTACGGGTTCCTACGAGCAGTACTTC
CASSTGSYEQYF
>many|TRBV9|TRBD2|TRBJ2-7
TGTGCCAGCAGCGTAGTAGGGTCTAGCGGGATCTACGAGCAGTACTTC
CASSVVGSSGIYEQYF
>.|TRBV6-5|.|TRBJ2-7
TGTGCCAGCAGTTACAGGCAGGGTAAATACGAGCAGTACTTC
CASSYRQGKYEQYF
>many|TRBV12-3/TRBV12-4|TRBD2|TRBJ2-1
TGTGCCAGCAGTCTAGCGGGGGGATTAAACAATGAGCAGTTCTTC
CASSLAGGLNNEQFF
>many|TRBV20-1|.|TRBJ2-1
TGCAGTGCTAGAGATTTTAACGGGGGGCCGTACAATGAGCAGTTCTTC
CSARDFNGGPYNEQFF
>many|TRBV5-1|.|TRBJ2-1
TGCGCCAGCCGTCCGACTAGCGTCAGGGGGGGTGAGCAGTTCTTC
CASRPTSVRGGEQFF
>many|TRBV25-1|.|TRBJ2-1
TGTGCCAGCAGTGATCCCGCTACCTACAATGAGCAGTTCTTC
CASSDPATYNEQFF
>many|TRBV12-3/TRBV12-4|.|TRBJ2-3
TGTGCCAGCACCTACCGGGGTTATGGCACAGATACGCAGTATTTT
CASTYRGYGTDTQYF
>medium-sized|TRBV20-1|TRBD1|TRBJ1-1
TGCAGTGTTAGAGAGGGGACAGCCAACACTGAAGCTTTCTTT
CSVREGTANTEAFF
>many|TRBV5-1|TRBD2|TRBJ2-1
TGCGCCAGCAGCTTGTTTCCCCCCCACAGGGTTCTGCGGGAGGGGAATGAGCAGTTCTTC
CASSLFPPHRVLREGNEQFF
>many|TRBV7-2|.|TRBJ2-1
TGTGCCAGCAGCTTAGCTCGAGAGAATGAGCAGTTCTTC
CASSLARENEQFF